One T cell receptor beta chain is described in this entry. Antigen: not known. CD4+ T cells from unexposed donors were obtained before the COVID-19 pandemic (2011-2018). Isolation of CD4+ T cells took place after approximately eleven days in culture. Unexposed-donor CD4+ T cells were probed with SARS-CoV-2 S/N and four cold-coronavirus spikes, cells permitting. These data come from a study of CD4 T cells in relation to SARS-CoV-2 and coronaviruses. Study overall: PBMCs were cultured with antigen for roughly nine days before TCR beta sequencing. Negative control cultures got HIV-1 Nef peptides or no peptide. Study-wide findings and caveats: The cross-reactivity analysis covered only spike protein, not other viral proteins.

Trimming removed 1 base from V and 5 bases from J, with 9 bases in between. This CDR3 spans 14 amino acids. In germline, CDR1 is SGHTA, CDR2 FQGNSA. Some clones are missing from TCRdb's copy, which holds only in-frame ones; the method was immunoSEQ multiplex PCR. The sample contains 24,000 or so clones, 70% to 80% of which appear only once. This rearrangement joins TRBV7-2 to TRBJ2-1, with D uncertain. Sequences were obtained from CD4+ T cells from PBMCs, cultured in vitro. The clonotype was recovered from a human donor in good health. CDR3 DNA: TGTGCCAGCAGCTTAGGGGAAGCTAACAATGAGCAGTTCTTC. Its translation: CASSLGEANNEQFF.